This is a list of T cell receptor beta chains from one sample in a study of T cells in Graves' hyperthyroidism and ophthalmopathy. TCRdb re-derived calls from the multiplex PCR reads in MiXCR, one entry per CDR3 protein. The table shows hundreds of thousands of distinct CDR3 sequences, with approximately 42% occurring only once. Material: peripheral blood or thyroid tissue (not recorded which). The receptors derive from an adult man with Graves' disease, either hyperthyroidism or ophthalmopathy (not recorded which). The conserved cysteine and the conserved F or W are not part of the CDR3 here. Each record gives: D gene, V gene, J gene, CDR3 protein. The D gene is left open where the match is weak.

D gene: TRBD1; V gene: TRBV20-1; J gene: TRBJ2-7; CDR3 protein: SARGRQGTEQY
D gene: TRBD2; V gene: TRBV25-1; J gene: TRBJ2-5; CDR3 protein: ASRDSSSGGAYETQY
D gene: -; V gene: TRBV6-6; J gene: TRBJ1-5; CDR3 protein: ASSAEQDRQPQH
D gene: -; V gene: TRBV10-3; J gene: TRBJ1-5; CDR3 protein: AIRLAIEPQH
D gene: -; V gene: TRBV6-5; J gene: TRBJ2-7; CDR3 protein: ASSWAGSYEQY
D gene: -; V gene: TRBV2; J gene: TRBJ2-2; CDR3 protein: ASSRDGPNTGELF
D gene: TRBD2; V gene: TRBV12-3/TRBV12-4; J gene: TRBJ2-7; CDR3 protein: ASSPSMTSGSSYEQY
D gene: TRBD1; V gene: TRBV11-1; J gene: TRBJ1-2; CDR3 protein: ASSLPDRNYGYT
D gene: -; V gene: TRBV29-1; J gene: TRBJ1-3; CDR3 protein: SVDSPSGNTIY
D gene: TRBD1; V gene: TRBV24-1; J gene: TRBJ1-3; CDR3 protein: ATSDPRQGGYTIY
D gene: -; V gene: TRBV24-1; J gene: TRBJ2-5; CDR3 protein: ATSDLGPTSTETQY
D gene: -; V gene: TRBV7-3; J gene: TRBJ1-3; CDR3 protein: ASSLTPAGGSTGNTIY
D gene: -; V gene: TRBV20-1; J gene: TRBJ2-5; CDR3 protein: SARAPGELETQY
D gene: TRBD1; V gene: TRBV29-1; J gene: TRBJ1-6; CDR3 protein: SVATDRVSGSPLH
D gene: -; V gene: TRBV6-6; J gene: TRBJ2-7; CDR3 protein: ASSYGAEGYEQY
D gene: TRBD1; V gene: TRBV25-1; J gene: TRBJ2-5; CDR3 protein: ASNPALPDREETQY
D gene: -; V gene: TRBV29-1; J gene: TRBJ1-5; CDR3 protein: SVADSSNQPQH
D gene: -; V gene: TRBV24-1; J gene: TRBJ1-5; CDR3 protein: ATSRGAGQPQH
D gene: -; V gene: TRBV2; J gene: TRBJ1-5; CDR3 protein: ASSYTINQPQH
D gene: TRBD2; V gene: TRBV7-8; J gene: TRBJ2-5; CDR3 protein: ASSRAEGTSGSDQETQY
D gene: -; V gene: TRBV7-3; J gene: TRBJ2-5; CDR3 protein: ASSWSEYQETQY
D gene: -; V gene: TRBV29-1; J gene: TRBJ1-1; CDR3 protein: SVSRGELNTEAF
D gene: TRBD1; V gene: TRBV2; J gene: TRBJ1-1; CDR3 protein: ASSYSKQGLEAF
D gene: TRBD1; V gene: TRBV19; J gene: TRBJ1-1; CDR3 protein: ASSRYGQGNTEAF
D gene: TRBD1; V gene: TRBV5-8; J gene: TRBJ1-2; CDR3 protein: ASSQGAESYYGYT
D gene: -; V gene: TRBV7-9; J gene: TRBJ1-2; CDR3 protein: ASSLEGRAGLGYGYT
D gene: TRBD1; V gene: TRBV20-1; J gene: TRBJ1-2; CDR3 protein: SAPRDRAYGYT
D gene: TRBD1; V gene: TRBV2; J gene: TRBJ1-1; CDR3 protein: ASSGTGITEAF
D gene: -; V gene: TRBV7-2; J gene: TRBJ2-2; CDR3 protein: ASSRWRGQDTGELF
D gene: TRBD2; V gene: TRBV29-1; J gene: TRBJ2-2; CDR3 protein: SFEGGAGNGELF
D gene: -; V gene: TRBV5-1; J gene: TRBJ1-1; CDR3 protein: ASSSPHQNTEAF
D gene: TRBD1; V gene: TRBV10-3; J gene: TRBJ2-7; CDR3 protein: AISTLGAGGDYEQY
D gene: TRBD2; V gene: TRBV29-1; J gene: TRBJ2-2; CDR3 protein: SFSSGRAPGELF
D gene: -; V gene: TRBV6-1; J gene: TRBJ1-2; CDR3 protein: ASSEGRVYGYT
D gene: -; V gene: TRBV14; J gene: TRBJ1-1; CDR3 protein: ASSQARGTEAF
D gene: -; V gene: TRBV29-1; J gene: TRBJ1-1; CDR3 protein: SVEDPTEPY
D gene: TRBD2; V gene: TRBV25-1; J gene: TRBJ2-7; CDR3 protein: ARTSGFYEQY
D gene: TRBD1; V gene: TRBV7-6; J gene: TRBJ2-7; CDR3 protein: ASSLGQGAFEQY
D gene: TRBD2; V gene: TRBV11-2; J gene: TRBJ2-5; CDR3 protein: ASVMPSGGYQETQY
D gene: -; V gene: TRBV7-2; J gene: TRBJ2-7; CDR3 protein: ASSFSGGPDEQY
D gene: -; V gene: TRBV10-3; J gene: TRBJ1-1; CDR3 protein: AINESGGSVTEAF
D gene: -; V gene: TRBV7-8; J gene: TRBJ1-5; CDR3 protein: ASSLNEGLSNQPQH
D gene: -; V gene: TRBV20-1; J gene: TRBJ2-7; CDR3 protein: SAKPGSLYEQY
D gene: TRBD1; V gene: TRBV20-1; J gene: TRBJ1-4; CDR3 protein: SAPGQGDEKLF
D gene: -; V gene: TRBV24-1; J gene: TRBJ1-1; CDR3 protein: ATSARGGDTEAF
D gene: -; V gene: TRBV6-5; J gene: TRBJ1-4; CDR3 protein: ASSLGRDGEKLV
D gene: TRBD1; V gene: TRBV7-8; J gene: TRBJ1-4; CDR3 protein: ASSWTGTESEKLF
D gene: TRBD1; V gene: TRBV7-9; J gene: TRBJ2-7; CDR3 protein: ASSPGQGGTYEQY
D gene: -; V gene: TRBV10-3; J gene: TRBJ1-1; CDR3 protein: VSGDMNTEAF
D gene: TRBD1; V gene: TRBV10-3; J gene: TRBJ1-6; CDR3 protein: AAGTGGNSPLH
D gene: -; V gene: TRBV24-1; J gene: TRBJ1-3; CDR3 protein: ATSAGTKNTIY